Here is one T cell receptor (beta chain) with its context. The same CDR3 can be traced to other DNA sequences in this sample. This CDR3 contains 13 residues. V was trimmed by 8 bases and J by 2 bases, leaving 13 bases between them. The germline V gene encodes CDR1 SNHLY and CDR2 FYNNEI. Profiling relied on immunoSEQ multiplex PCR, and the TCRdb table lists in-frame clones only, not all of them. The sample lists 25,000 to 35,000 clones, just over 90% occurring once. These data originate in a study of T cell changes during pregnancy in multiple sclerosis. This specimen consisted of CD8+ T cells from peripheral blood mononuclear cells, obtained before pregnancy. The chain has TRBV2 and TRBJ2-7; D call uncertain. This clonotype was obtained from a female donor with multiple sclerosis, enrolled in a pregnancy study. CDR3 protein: CASLRQDTYEQYF. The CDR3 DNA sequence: TGTGCCAGCCTTCGACAAGATACCTACGAGCAGTACTTC.